The T cell receptor (beta chain) under discussion was sequenced for a study of cytomegalovirus exposure and HLA in healthy donors. V lost 4 bases and J lost 6, with 13 bases in between. Germline V gene sequence: CDR1 MNHNS, CDR2 SASEGT. The CDR3 has 14 amino acids. The PCR made use of 60 Vbeta and 13 Jbeta primers. Assay used: immunoSEQ multiplex PCR; TCRdb lists only in-frame clones, some missing. The sample includes some 120,000 clones, around 81% of them seen just once. This sequence was found in a female donor in good health and CMV-seronegative. The sequenced material came from PBMCs. The chain combines TRBV6-1 with TRBJ1-5, with D unclear. CDR3 sequence: CASSGPGLAQPQHF. The CDR3 DNA follows: TGTGCCAGCAGTGGTCCGGGGTTGGCTCAGCCCCAGCATTTT.